Shown below are 9 T cell receptor beta chains from a single sample sequenced in a study of shared clonotypes between healthy human individuals. The naive CD8 fraction comprised CD45RO-negative cells positively selected for CCR7 and excluded terminally differentiated effector memory CD45RA+ cells. The method was immunoSEQ multiplex PCR; TCRdb's version includes in-frame clones alone and lacks a portion of them. Of hundreds of thousands of clones listed, around 95% are singletons. Sequenced material: naive CD8+ T cells sorted from blood. All receptors come from a woman aged 25-40 years in good health.

CDR3 protein: CASSPQAGNYEQYF. CDR3 in DNA: TGTGCCAGCAGCCCCCAAGCGGGTAACTACGAGCAGTACTTC. J is TRBJ2-7 and V is TRBV9; D is possibly TRBD2 (6 bases). The CDR3 runs 14 residues. V lost 4 bases, J lost 3 bases, and 14 bases lay in between. Looked up from germline, CDR1 is SGDLS and CDR2 is YYNGEE.

This chain uses TRBV14 with TRBJ2-3, with TRBD2 matching 9 bases. After removal of 3 bases from V and 3 bases from J, the junction contained 10 bases not matched to a gene. Germline loops: CDR1 SGHDN, CDR2 FVKESK. There are 17 residues in the CDR3. This CDR3 reads CASSHHVAGVGTDTQYF. CDR3 nucleotides: TGTGCCAGCAGCCACCACGTAGCGGGAGTTGGAACAGATACGCAGTATTTT.

This rearrangement joins TRBV2 to TRBJ1-2, with a weak D call TRBD1 (6 bases). Germline CDR1 and CDR2: SNHLY and FYNNEI. Between the trimmed V and J ends, which lost 9 bases and 4 bases, there was a span of 21 bases. This CDR3 is 15 amino acids long. DNA of the CDR3: TGTGCCAGTAGCATACAGGGCCGGGGGCTCTATGGCTACACCTTC. Translation: CASSIQGRGLYGYTF.

The chain has TRBV19 and TRBJ2-5; 10 bases fit TRBD1. Matching the DNA end better, TRBJ2-7 makes the J call doubtful. CDR1 and CDR2 from the germline V gene are LNHDA and SQIVND (reference sequence). This CDR3 has 16 amino acids. CDR3 in amino acids: CASSIPGQGSIHEQYF. DNA of the CDR3: TGTGCCAGTAGTATACCGGGACAGGGGTCTATTCACGAGCAGTACTTC.

This clone was seen just once. This specimen includes other DNA sequences encoding the same CDR3. V and J are TRBV11-2 and TRBJ2-7, with D hard to call. There are 13 residues in the CDR3. V lost 4 bases, J lost 0 bases, and 7 bases lay in between. Germline CDR1 and CDR2: SGHAT and FQNNGV. The DNA of the CDR3 is TGTGCCAGCAGCTACCAGTCCTCCTACGAGCAGTACTTC. Translated, it gives CASSYQSSYEQYF.

This clone was counted a single time. This chain uses TRBV29-1 with TRBJ2-1; D not resolved. CDR1 is SQVTM, CDR2 ANQGSEA, per germline. This CDR3 has 14 residues. V was cut by 4 bases and J by 6 bases, with 16 bases left in between. Here the CDR3 DNA reads TGCAGCGTTGTGACGGGCCAGGTGGGCAATGAGCAGTTCTTC. It yields the protein CSVVTGQVGNEQFF.

The V call is TRBV28, the J call TRBJ2-2; D might be TRBD1 (6 bases). V was trimmed by 4 bases and J by 7 bases, leaving 13 bases between them. This CDR3 comprises 14 residues. Germline V gene sequence: CDR1 MDHEN, CDR2 SYDVKM. The CDR3 protein is CASSSLQGSGELFF. The CDR3 DNA follows: TGTGCCAGCAGTTCCTTACAGGGAAGCGGGGAGCTGTTTTTT.

The genes are TRBV9 and TRBJ2-1, with 7 nucleotides matching TRBD1. CDR1 and CDR2 from the germline V gene are SGDLS and YYNGEE. V lost 0 bases, J lost 6 bases, and 15 bases stayed unmatched. This CDR3 contains 18 residues. CDR3 amino acids: CASSVERQGAAYFNEQFF. CDR3 coding DNA: TGTGCCAGCAGCGTAGAAAGACAGGGAGCTGCCTATTTCAATGAGCAGTTCTTC.

This chain joins TRBV6-5 and TRBJ2-5; D is perhaps TRBD1 (5 bases). The DNA end lines up better with TRBJ2-7; the J call may be wrong. Germline V CDR1 and CDR2: MNHEY, SVGAGI. This CDR3 spans 14 amino acids. The chain's CDR3 is CASSWAGHHYEQYF. The CDR3 DNA reads TGTGCCAGCAGTTGGGCTGGACATCACTACGAGCAGTACTTC.